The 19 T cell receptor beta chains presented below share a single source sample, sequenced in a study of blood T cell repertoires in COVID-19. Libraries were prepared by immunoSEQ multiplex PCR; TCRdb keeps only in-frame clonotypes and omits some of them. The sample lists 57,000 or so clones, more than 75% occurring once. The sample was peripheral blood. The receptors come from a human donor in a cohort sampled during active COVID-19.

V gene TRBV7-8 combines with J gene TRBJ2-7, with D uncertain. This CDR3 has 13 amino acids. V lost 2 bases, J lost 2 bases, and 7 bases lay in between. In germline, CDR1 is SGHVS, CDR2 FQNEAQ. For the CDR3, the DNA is TGTGCCAGCAGCTTACCCTTTGCCTACGAGCAGTACTTC. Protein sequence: CASSLPFAYEQYF.

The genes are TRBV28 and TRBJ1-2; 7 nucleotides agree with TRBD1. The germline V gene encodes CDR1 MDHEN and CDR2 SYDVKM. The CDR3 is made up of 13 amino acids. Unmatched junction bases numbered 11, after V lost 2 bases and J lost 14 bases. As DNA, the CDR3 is TGTGCCAGCAGTTTACCCGAAAGACAGGGTGGAACCTTC. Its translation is CASSLPERQGGTF.

The CDR3 DNA is TGTGCCAGCAGTTTAAGGGGCACCAACTATGGCTACACCTTC. Translated, it gives CASSLRGTNYGYTF. The chain has TRBV27 and TRBJ1-2; a possible D gene is TRBD1 (5 bases). Germline V gives CDR1 MNHEY, CDR2 SMNVEV (reference sequence). Trimming removed 2 bases from V and 2 bases from J, with 9 bases in between. The CDR3 has 14 amino acids.

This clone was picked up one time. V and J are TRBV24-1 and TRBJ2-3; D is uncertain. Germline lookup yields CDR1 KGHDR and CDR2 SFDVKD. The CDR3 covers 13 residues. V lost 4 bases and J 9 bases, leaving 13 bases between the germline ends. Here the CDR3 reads CATSEQAGRTQYF. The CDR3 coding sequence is TGTGCCACCAGTGAGCAGGCAGGCCGGACGCAGTATTTT.

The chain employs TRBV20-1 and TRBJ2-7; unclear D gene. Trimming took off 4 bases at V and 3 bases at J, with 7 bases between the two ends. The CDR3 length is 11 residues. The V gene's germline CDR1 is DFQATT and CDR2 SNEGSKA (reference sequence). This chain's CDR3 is CSAINYYEQYF. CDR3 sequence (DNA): TGCAGTGCTATTAACTACTACGAGCAGTACTTC.

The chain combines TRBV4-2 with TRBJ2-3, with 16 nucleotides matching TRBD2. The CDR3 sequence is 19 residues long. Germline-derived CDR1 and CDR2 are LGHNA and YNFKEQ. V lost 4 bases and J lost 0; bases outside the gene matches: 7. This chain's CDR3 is CASSPGTSGRVGSTDTQYF. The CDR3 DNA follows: TGTGCCAGCAGCCCCGGGACTAGCGGGAGGGTAGGGAGCACAGATACGCAGTATTTT.

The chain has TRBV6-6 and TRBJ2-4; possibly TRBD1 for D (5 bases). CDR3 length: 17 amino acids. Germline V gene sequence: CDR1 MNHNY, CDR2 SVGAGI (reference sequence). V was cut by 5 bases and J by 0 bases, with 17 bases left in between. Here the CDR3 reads CASSRQTQSIAKNIQYF. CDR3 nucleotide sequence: TGTGCCAGCAGTCGACAGACACAGTCCATAGCCAAAAACATTCAGTACTTC.

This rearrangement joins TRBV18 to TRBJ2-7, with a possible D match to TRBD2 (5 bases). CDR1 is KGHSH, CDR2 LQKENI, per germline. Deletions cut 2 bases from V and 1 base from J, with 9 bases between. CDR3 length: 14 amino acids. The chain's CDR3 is CASSPEGRSYEQYF. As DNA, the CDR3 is TGTGCCAGCTCACCAGAGGGCAGATCCTACGAGCAGTACTTC.

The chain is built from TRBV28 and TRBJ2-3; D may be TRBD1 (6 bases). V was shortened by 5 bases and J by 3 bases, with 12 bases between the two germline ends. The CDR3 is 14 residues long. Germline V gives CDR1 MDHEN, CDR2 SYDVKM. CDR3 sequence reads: CASSGKQGTDTQYF. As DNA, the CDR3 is TGTGCCAGCAGTGGGAAGCAGGGGACAGATACGCAGTATTTT.

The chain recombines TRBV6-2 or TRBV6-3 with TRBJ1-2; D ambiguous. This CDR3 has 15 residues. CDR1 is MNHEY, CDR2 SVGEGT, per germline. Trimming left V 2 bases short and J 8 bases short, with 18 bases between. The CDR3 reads CASSYLVEERGGYTF. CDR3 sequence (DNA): TGTGCCAGCAGTTACCTTGTAGAGGAAAGAGGCGGCTACACCTTC.

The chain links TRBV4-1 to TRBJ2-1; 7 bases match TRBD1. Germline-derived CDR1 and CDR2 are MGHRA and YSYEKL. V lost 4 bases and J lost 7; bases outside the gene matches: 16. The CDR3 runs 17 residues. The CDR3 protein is CASSLKPGTENGNEQFF. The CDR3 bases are TGCGCCAGCAGCCTAAAACCCGGGACAGAAAACGGTAATGAGCAGTTCTTC.

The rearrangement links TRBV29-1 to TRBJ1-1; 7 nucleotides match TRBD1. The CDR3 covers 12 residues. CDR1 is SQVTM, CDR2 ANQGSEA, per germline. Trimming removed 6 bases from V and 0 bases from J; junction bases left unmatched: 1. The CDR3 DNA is TGCAGCGTGGGACAGTTGAACACTGAAGCTTTCTTT. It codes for CSVGQLNTEAFF.

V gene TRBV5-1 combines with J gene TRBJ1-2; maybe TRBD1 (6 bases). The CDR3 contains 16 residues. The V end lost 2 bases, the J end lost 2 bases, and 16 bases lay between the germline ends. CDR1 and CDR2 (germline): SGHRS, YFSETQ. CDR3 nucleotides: TGCGCCAGCAGCTTAAACCAGGGGACATCGAACTATGGCTACACCTTC. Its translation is CASSLNQGTSNYGYTF.

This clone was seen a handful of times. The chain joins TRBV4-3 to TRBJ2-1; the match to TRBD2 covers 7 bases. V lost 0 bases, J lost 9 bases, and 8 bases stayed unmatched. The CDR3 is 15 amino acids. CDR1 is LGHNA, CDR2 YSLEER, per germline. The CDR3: CASSQDWLGGGEQFF. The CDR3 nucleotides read TGCGCCAGCAGCCAAGATTGGCTTGGCGGGGGTGAGCAGTTCTTC.

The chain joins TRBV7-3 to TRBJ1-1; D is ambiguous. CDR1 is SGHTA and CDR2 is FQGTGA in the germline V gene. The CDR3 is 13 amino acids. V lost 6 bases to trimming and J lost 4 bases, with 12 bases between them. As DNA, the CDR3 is TGTGCCAGCAGTTCGAGCTCGAGCACTGAAGCTTTCTTT. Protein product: CASSSSSSTEAFF.

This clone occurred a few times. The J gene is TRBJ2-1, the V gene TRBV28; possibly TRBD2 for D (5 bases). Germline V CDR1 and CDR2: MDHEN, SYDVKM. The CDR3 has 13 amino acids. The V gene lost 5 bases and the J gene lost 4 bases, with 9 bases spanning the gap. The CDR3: CASSLPGYNEQFF. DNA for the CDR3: TGTGCCAGCAGTCTTCCGGGGTACAATGAGCAGTTCTTC.

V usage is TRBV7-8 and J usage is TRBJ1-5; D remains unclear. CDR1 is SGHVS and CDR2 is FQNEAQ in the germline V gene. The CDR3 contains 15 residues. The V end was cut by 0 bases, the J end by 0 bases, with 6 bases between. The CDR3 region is CASSLARGSNQPQHF. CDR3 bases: TGTGCCAGCAGCTTAGCGAGAGGTAGCAATCAGCCCCAGCATTTT.

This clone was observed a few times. CDR3 in amino acids: CASSLGTGGYEQYF. CDR3 bases: TGTGCCAGCAGCTTGGGGACAGGGGGATACGAGCAGTACTTC. The genes are TRBV11-2 and TRBJ2-7, with 11 bases fitting TRBD1. V dropped 3 bases and J dropped 4; count of bases not matched to a gene: 2. Germline-derived CDR1 and CDR2 are SGHAT and FQNNGV. The CDR3 spans 14 residues.

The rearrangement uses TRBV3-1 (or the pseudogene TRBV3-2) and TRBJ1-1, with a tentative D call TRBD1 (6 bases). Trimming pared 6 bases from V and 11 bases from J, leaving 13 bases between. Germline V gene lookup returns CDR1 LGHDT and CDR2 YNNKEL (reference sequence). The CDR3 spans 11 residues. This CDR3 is CASRKDRFAFF. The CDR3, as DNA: TGTGCCAGCAGGAAAGACAGGTTTGCTTTCTTT.